This T cell receptor beta chain was retrieved from a study of PD-L1 blockade in urothelial cancer. Turning to the study itself: Analyses used blood from 3 weeks (second dose) and 6 weeks after treatment start.

Repertoires were generated with immunoSEQ multiplex PCR, while TCRdb's copy carries only in-frame clones and drops some. The top ten hold approximately 9% of the sample, which has about 84,000 clones, more than 85% seen once. This CDR3 spans 11 amino acids. Trimming removed 5 bases at V and 8 bases at J, with 9 bases between. CDR1 and CDR2 (germline): SQVTM, ANQGSEA. V is TRBV29-1 and J is TRBJ1-4; D not resolved. This clonotype was obtained from a man aged 55 to 69 with urothelial cancer. This specimen consisted of PBMCs, obtained around atezolizumab (anti-PD-L1) treatment. The DNA of the CDR3 is TGCAGCGTTTATGGCGGAGAAAAACTGTTTTTT. Amino acids: CSVYGGEKLFF.